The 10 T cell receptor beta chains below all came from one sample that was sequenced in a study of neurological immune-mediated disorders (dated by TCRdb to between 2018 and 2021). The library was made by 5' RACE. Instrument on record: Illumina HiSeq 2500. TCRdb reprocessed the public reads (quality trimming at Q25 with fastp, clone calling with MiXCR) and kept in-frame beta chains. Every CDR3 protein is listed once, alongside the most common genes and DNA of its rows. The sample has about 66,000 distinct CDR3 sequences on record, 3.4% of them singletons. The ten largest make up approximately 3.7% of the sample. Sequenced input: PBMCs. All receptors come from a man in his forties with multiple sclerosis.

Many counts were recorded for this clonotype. The CDR3 here is CASSLVPPNTEAFF. In DNA form, the CDR3 reads TGCGCCAGCAGCTTGGTTCCGCCGAACACTGAAGCTTTCTTT. The chain employs TRBV5-1 and TRBJ1-1; D not certain. CDR3 length: 14 amino acids. Trimming removed 0 bases from V and 1 base from J, with 7 bases in between. Germline CDR1 reads SGHRS; CDR2 reads YFSETQ.

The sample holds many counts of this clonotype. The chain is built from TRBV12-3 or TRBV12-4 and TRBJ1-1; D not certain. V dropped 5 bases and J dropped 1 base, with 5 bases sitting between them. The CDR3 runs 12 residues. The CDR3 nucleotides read TGTGCCAGCAGTCCCGGGAACACTGAAGCTTTCTTT. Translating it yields CASSPGNTEAFF.

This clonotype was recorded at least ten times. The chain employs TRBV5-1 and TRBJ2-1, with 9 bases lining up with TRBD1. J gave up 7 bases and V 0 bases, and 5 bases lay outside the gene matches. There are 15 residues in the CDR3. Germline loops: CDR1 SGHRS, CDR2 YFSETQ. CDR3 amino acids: CASSLVTGGVNEQFF. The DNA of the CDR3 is TGCGCCAGCAGCTTGGTGACAGGGGGTGTGAATGAGCAGTTCTTC.

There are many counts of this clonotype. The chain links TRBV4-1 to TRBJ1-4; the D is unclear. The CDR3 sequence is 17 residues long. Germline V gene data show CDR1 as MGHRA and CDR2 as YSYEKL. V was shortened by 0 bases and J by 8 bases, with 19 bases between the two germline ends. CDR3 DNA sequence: TGCGCCAGCAGCCAAGAGGCGGGTGGTCAGAGTTACGAAAAACTGTTTTTT. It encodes CASSQEAGGQSYEKLFF.

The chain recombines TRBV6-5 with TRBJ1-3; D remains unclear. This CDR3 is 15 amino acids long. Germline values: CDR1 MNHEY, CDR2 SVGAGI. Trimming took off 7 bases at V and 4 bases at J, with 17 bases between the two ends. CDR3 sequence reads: CASTQVGIKGNTIYF. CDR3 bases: TGTGCCAGCACTCAAGTGGGCATTAAGGGAAACACCATATATTTT.

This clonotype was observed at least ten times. CDR3: CASSEGPGLAGFEQYF. For the CDR3, the DNA is TGTGCCAGCAGCGAGGGACCGGGACTAGCGGGGTTCGAGCAGTACTTC. The gene calls are TRBV9 and TRBJ2-7; 13 bases match TRBD2. The CDR3 loop spans 16 amino acids. Germline lookup yields CDR1 SGDLS and CDR2 YYNGEE. After removal of 3 bases from V and 6 bases from J, the junction contained 9 bases not matched to a gene.

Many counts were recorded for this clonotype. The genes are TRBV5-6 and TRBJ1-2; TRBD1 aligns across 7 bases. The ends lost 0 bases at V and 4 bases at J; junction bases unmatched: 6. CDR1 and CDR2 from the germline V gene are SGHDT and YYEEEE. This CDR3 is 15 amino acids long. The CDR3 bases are TGTGCCAGCAGCTTGGTGCAGGGGGGATTCTATGGCTACACCTTC. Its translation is CASSLVQGGFYGYTF.

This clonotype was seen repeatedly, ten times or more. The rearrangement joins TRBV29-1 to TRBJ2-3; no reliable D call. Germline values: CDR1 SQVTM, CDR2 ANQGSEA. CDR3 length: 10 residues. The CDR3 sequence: CGLGIDTQYF. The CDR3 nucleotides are TGCGGGTTGGGTATTGATACGCAGTATTTT.

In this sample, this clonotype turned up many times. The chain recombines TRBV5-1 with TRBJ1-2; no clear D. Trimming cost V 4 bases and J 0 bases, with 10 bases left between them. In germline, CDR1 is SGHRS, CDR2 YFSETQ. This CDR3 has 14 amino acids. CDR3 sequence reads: CASSPLPANYGYTF. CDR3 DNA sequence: TGCGCCAGCAGCCCCCTTCCTGCTAACTATGGCTACACCTTC.

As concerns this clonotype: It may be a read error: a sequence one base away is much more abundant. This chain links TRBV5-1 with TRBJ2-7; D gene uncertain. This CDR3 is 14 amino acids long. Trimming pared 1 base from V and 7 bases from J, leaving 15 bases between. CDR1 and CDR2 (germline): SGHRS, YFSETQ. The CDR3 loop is CASSLRAVVEEQYF. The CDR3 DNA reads TGCGCCAGCAGCTTGAGGGCCGTGGTGGAAGAGCAGTACTTC.